Listed here are 15 T cell receptor beta chains from one sample, sequenced in a study of vaccination and CD4 T cells after COVID-19. Stated treatment: roughly ten-day PBMC culture with coronavirus spike peptide pools or control peptides (ViraFEST assay). For these receptors, no antigen is known. Sequenced with the Oncomine TCR Beta short-read assay was DNA taken from cultured CD4+ T cells. TCRdb processed the PCR reads anew with MiXCR; each CDR3 protein has one entry. The sample includes around 13,000 distinct CDR3 sequences, roughly 56% of them seen just once. Sequenced sample: CD4+ T cells from blood, cultured in vitro. The receptors come from a human donor who had recovered from COVID-19.

This clonotype turned up a few times. The rearrangement links TRBV7-2 to TRBJ1-1; D is unresolved. V was shortened by 5 bases and J by 10 bases, with 17 bases between the two germline ends. Germline CDR1 is SGHTA and CDR2 is FQGNSA. This CDR3 comprises 13 residues. The CDR3 is CASSDRGRAAAFF. The CDR3 DNA reads TGTGCCAGCAGCGATCGGGGTCGGGCGGCAGCTTTCTTT.

The rearrangement joins TRBV3-1 to TRBJ2-5, with 7 bases aligning to TRBD2. The V segment lost 4 bases and the J segment 0 bases; nucleotides outside the gene matches: 8. CDR3 size: 16 residues. Germline loops: CDR1 LGHDT, CDR2 YNNKEL (reference sequence). CDR3 sequence reads: CASSPLSGQYQETQYF. CDR3 in DNA: TGTGCCAGCAGCCCCCTTAGCGGGCAGTACCAAGAGACCCAGTACTTC.

The sample holds one count of this clonotype. The chain has TRBV7-2 and TRBJ2-1; D uncertain. The germline CDR1 and CDR2 sequences are SGHTA and FQGNSA. Deletions cut 0 bases from V and 13 bases from J, with 7 bases between. This CDR3 comprises 11 residues. CDR3 protein: CASSLAVSQFF. As DNA, the CDR3 is TGTGCCAGCAGCTTAGCGGTTAGCCAGTTCTTC.

The chain has TRBV10-3 and TRBJ2-2; D perhaps matches TRBD1 (5 bases). Germline CDR1 is ENHRY and CDR2 is SYGVKD. The CDR3 contains 15 residues. V dropped 4 bases and J dropped 0 bases, with 9 bases sitting between them. This CDR3 reads CAISGKGSNTGELFF. DNA for the CDR3: TGTGCCATCAGTGGGAAGGGGTCGAACACCGGGGAGCTGTTTTTT.

This chain uses TRBV12-1 with TRBJ2-1. TRBV12-1 is a pseudogene. There are 10 residues in the CDR3. CDR3 in DNA: TGTGCCAAATCATACAATGAGCAGTTCTTC. Its protein product is CAKSYNEQFF.

This clonotype was detected a few times. The J gene is TRBJ1-6, the V gene TRBV20-1; D is undetermined. The V gene's germline CDR1 is DFQATT and CDR2 SNEGSKA (reference sequence). This CDR3 is 12 amino acids long. The V end was cut by 6 bases, the J end by 7 bases, with 10 bases between. The CDR3 DNA sequence: TGCAGTGCGCCCCGTAGGAATTCACCCCTCCACTTT. Residues: CSAPRRNSPLHF.

The chain joins TRBV19 to TRBJ1-2; TRBD1 matches 8 bases. Trimming cost V 1 base and J 7 bases; bases outside gene matches: 5. CDR3 length equals 14 residues. Germline CDR1 is LNHDA and CDR2 is SQIVND (reference sequence). The CDR3 DNA is TGTGCCAGTAGTATAGGTGTCGGACAGGGTGGCTACACCTTC. This encodes CASSIGVGQGGYTF.

The J gene is TRBJ2-3, the V gene TRBV6-1; 13 bases are a match to TRBD2. The V gene's germline CDR1 is MNHNS and CDR2 SASEGT. This CDR3 is built from 17 residues. V shed 6 bases, J shed 2 bases, and the junction held 8 bases outside the gene matches. The CDR3 DNA sequence: TGTGCCAGCAGGCCCTCGGGACTAGCGGGATACACAGATACGCAGTATTTT. Translated: CASRPSGLAGYTDTQYF.

The chain links TRBV7-9 to TRBJ1-1; D is unclear. The CDR3 runs 12 residues. The germline CDR1 and CDR2 sequences are SEHNR and FQNEAQ (reference sequence). V dropped 3 bases and J dropped 6 bases, with 8 bases sitting between them. CDR3 sequence: CASSLQDSEAFF. CDR3 bases: TGTGCCAGCAGCTTGCAGGACTCTGAAGCTTTCTTT.

V is TRBV6-5 and J is TRBJ1-1; no firm D call. This CDR3 is 15 amino acids long. Trimming cost V 4 bases and J 3 bases, with 15 bases left between them. In germline, CDR1 is MNHEY, CDR2 SVGAGI. Written as DNA, the CDR3 is TGTGCCAGCAGTTGGCAGGCCTCCGCGGACACTGAAGCTTTCTTT. This gives the protein CASSWQASADTEAFF.

The chain recombines TRBV24-1 with TRBJ1-2; TRBD1 aligns across 9 bases. Looked up from germline, CDR1 is KGHDR and CDR2 is SFDVKD. J lost 5 bases, V lost 4 bases, and 4 bases had no gene match. The CDR3 has 14 residues. CDR3 in DNA: TGTGCCACCAGTGACTCGGACAGGGGTTATGGCTACACCTTC. This gives the protein CATSDSDRGYGYTF.

This rearrangement joins TRBV7-8 to TRBJ2-7; D is unresolved. The germline V and J ends were trimmed by 3 bases and 5 bases, with 5 bases remaining between them. Germline values: CDR1 SGHVS, CDR2 FQNEAQ. This CDR3 spans 11 amino acids. The CDR3 DNA sequence: TGTGCCAGCAGCTTGGCCCACGAGCAGTACTTC. Its translation: CASSLAHEQYF.

This chain links TRBV20-1 with TRBJ2-7, with 8 bases that match TRBD2. This CDR3 contains 16 residues. V lost 1 base to trimming and J lost 4 bases; unmatched junction nucleotides: 12. Germline CDR1 DFQATT, CDR2 SNEGSKA (reference sequence). CDR3 loop: CSARGGLAGVTYEQYF. In nucleotides, the CDR3 is TGCAGTGCTAGAGGTGGGCTAGCGGGCGTGACTTACGAGCAGTACTTC.

This chain connects TRBV7-9 to TRBJ2-1, with 9 bases that match TRBD1. V gave up 7 bases and J gave up 12 bases; unmatched junction bases: 10. In germline, CDR1 is SEHNR, CDR2 FQNEAQ (reference sequence). The CDR3 runs 13 residues. CDR3 nucleotides: TGTGCCAGCAACGAGGGGGTGGGACAGGGGCAGTTCTTC. Protein sequence: CASNEGVGQGQFF.

The chain carries TRBV20-1 and TRBJ2-2; 12 nucleotides line up with TRBD1. V lost 0 bases to trimming and J lost 5 bases; unmatched junction nucleotides: 7. The CDR3 is 17 residues long. In germline, CDR1 is DFQATT, CDR2 SNEGSKA (reference sequence). DNA of the CDR3: TGCAGTGCTAGAGAGGGGGAGGGACAGGGGGCAACCGGGGAGCTGTTTTTT. It yields the protein CSAREGEGQGATGELFF.